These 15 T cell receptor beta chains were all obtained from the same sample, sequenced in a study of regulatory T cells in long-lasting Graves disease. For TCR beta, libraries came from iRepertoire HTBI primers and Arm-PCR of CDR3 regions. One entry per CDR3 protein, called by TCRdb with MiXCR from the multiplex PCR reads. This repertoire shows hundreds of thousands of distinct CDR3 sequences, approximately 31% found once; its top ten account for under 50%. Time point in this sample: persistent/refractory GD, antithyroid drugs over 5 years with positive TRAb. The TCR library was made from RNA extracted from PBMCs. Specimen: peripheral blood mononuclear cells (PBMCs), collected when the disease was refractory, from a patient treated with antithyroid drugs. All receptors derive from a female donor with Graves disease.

Here the CDR3 DNA reads TGTGCCAGTAGTAATAGGAGGGTAAGCAATCAGCCCCAGCATTTT. It translates to CASSNRRVSNQPQHF. The chain couples TRBV19 to TRBJ1-5; no firm D call. CDR3 length: 15 amino acids. Germline CDR1 and CDR2: LNHDA and SQIVND (reference sequence). The V end was cut by 4 bases, the J end by 1 base, with 11 bases between.

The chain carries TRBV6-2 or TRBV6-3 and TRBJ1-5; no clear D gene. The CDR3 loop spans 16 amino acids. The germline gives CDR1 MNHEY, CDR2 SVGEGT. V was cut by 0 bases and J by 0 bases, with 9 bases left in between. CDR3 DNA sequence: TGTGCCAGCAGTTACTCGGCGGGTTATAGCAATCAGCCCCAGCATTTT. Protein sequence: CASSYSAGYSNQPQHF.

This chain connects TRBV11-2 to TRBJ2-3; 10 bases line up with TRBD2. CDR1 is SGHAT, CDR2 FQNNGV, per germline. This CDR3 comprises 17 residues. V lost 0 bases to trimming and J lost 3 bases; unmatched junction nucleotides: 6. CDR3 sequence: CASSLDLGSGRTDTQYF. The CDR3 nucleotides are TGTGCCAGCAGCTTAGATCTGGGTAGCGGGAGGACAGATACGCAGTATTTT. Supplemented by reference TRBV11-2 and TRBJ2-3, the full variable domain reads EAGVAQSPRYKIIEKRQSVAFWCNPISGHATLYWYQQILGQGPKLLIQFQNNGVVDDSQLPKDRFSAERLKGVDSTLKIQPAKLEDSAVYLCASSLDLGSGRTDTQYFGPGTRLTVL.

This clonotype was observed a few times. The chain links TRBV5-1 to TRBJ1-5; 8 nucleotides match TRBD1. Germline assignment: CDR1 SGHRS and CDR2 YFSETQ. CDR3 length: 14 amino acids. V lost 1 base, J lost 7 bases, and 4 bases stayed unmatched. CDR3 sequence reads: CASSLRPGGQPQHF. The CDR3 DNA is TGCGCCAGCAGCTTGCGGCCAGGGGGCCAGCCCCAGCATTTT.

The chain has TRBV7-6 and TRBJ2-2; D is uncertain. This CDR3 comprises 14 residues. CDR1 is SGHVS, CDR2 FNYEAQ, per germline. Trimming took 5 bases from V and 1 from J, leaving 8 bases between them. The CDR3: CASSHGRNTGELFF. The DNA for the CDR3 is TGTGCCAGCAGCCACGGGCGGAACACCGGGGAGCTGTTTTTT.

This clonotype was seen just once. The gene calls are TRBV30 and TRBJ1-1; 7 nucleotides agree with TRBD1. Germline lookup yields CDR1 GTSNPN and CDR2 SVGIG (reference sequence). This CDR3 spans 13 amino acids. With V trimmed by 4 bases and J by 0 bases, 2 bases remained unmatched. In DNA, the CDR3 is TGTGCCTGGACGGGACAGTTGAACACTGAAGCTTTCTTT. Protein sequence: CAWTGQLNTEAFF.

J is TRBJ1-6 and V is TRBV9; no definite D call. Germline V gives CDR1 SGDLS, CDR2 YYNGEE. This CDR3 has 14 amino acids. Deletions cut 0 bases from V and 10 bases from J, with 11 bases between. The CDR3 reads CASSVAEAASPLHF. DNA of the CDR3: TGTGCCAGCAGCGTAGCTGAGGCAGCCTCACCCCTCCACTTT.

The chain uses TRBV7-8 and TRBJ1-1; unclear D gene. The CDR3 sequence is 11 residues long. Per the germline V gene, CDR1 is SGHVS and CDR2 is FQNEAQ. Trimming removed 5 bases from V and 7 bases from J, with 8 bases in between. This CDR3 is CASSPMVEAFF. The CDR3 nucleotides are TGTGCCAGCAGCCCCATGGTTGAAGCTTTCTTT.

The CDR3 DNA is TGTGCCAGCAGTTACCCGCCTAGGACTAGCAGAAAATACCAAGAGACCCAGTACTTC. Its translation: CASSYPPRTSRKYQETQYF. The V call is TRBV6-2 or TRBV6-3, the J call TRBJ2-5; 8 nucleotides align to TRBD2. Germline V CDR1 and CDR2: MNHEY, SVGEGT. The CDR3 is 19 residues long. The V and J ends lost 2 bases and 0 bases, in that order; junction bases with no gene match: 14.

For the CDR3, the DNA is TGTGCCAGCAGCTTGACTCGGGGAAAAGAGACCCAGTACTTC. Translating gives CASSLTRGKETQYF. The J gene is TRBJ2-5, the V gene TRBV5-6; maybe TRBD2 (5 bases). The CDR3 has 14 residues. The ends were cut back, 1 base at V and 3 bases at J, with 10 bases in the middle. The germline CDR1 and CDR2 sequences are SGHDT and YYEEEE.

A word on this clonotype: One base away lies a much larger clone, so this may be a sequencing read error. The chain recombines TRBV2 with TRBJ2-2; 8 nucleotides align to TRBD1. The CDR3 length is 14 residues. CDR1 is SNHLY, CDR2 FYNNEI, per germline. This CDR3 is CVSRTDRGWGELFF. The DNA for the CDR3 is TGTGTCAGCAGAACAGACAGGGGCTGGGGGGAGCTGTTTTTT.

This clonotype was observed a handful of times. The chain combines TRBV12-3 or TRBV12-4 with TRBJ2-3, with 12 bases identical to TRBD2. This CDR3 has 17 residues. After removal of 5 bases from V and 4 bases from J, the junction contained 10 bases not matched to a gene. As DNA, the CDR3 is TGTGCCAGCAGTCCCAGACTAGCGGGAGTGGAGGCAGATACGCAGTATTTT. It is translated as CASSPRLAGVEADTQYF.

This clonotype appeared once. CDR3 in amino acids: CASRRAGGDYEQFF. For the CDR3, the DNA is TGTGCCAGCAGACGCGCAGGGGGGGACTACGAGCAGTTCTTC. This chain connects TRBV6-1 to TRBJ2-1; perhaps D is TRBD1 or TRBD2 (7 bases each). V dropped 6 bases and J dropped 10 bases, with 19 bases sitting between them. This CDR3 contains 14 residues. Germline V lookup: CDR1 MNHNS, CDR2 SASEGT.

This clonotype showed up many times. The CDR3 DNA follows: TGTGCCAGCAGTACTGACAGGGACGTCTCCTACGAGCAGTACTTC. This gives the protein CASSTDRDVSYEQYF. V usage is TRBV28 and J usage is TRBJ2-7; TRBD1 matches 7 bases. Germline-derived CDR1 and CDR2 are MDHEN and SYDVKM. The CDR3 loop spans 15 amino acids. The junction had 7 bases not matched to a gene; V was cut back by 5 bases and J by 0 bases.

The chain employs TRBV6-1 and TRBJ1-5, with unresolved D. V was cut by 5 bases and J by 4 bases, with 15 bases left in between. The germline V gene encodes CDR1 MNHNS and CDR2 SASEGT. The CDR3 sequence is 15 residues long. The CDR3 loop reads CASSIAADRNQPQHF. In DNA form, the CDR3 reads TGTGCCAGCAGTATCGCGGCAGATAGAAATCAGCCCCAGCATTTT.